This T cell receptor beta chain was retrieved from a study of blood T cell repertoires in COVID-19. Overall study context: The study drew acute and convalescent COVID-19 samples from the United States, Italy and Spain. PBMCs, B-cell-depleted T cells, or T cells provided the cDNA or gDNA that made up the material.

It was within 2 weeks before study entry that exposed participants met a COVID-19 case. Using immunoSEQ multiplex PCR, the repertoire was profiled, and TCRdb retains in-frame clones only, with some absent. The sample contains about 160,000 clones, roughly nine tenths of which appear only once. The germline gives CDR1 LNHDA, CDR2 SQIVND (reference sequence). The CDR3 runs 17 residues. V was pared by 3 bases and J by 4 bases, with 11 bases of the junction left unmatched. This rearrangement joins TRBV19 to TRBJ2-1; TRBD2 matches at 8 bases. The clonotype comes from a woman aged 35 to 49 who had been exposed to COVID-19. Input material: PBMCs or T cells enriched from blood (not recorded which). The CDR3 loop is CASSIRGRGRSYNEQFF. The CDR3 nucleotides are TGTGCCAGTAGTATTAGGGGCCGCGGGAGGTCTTACAATGAGCAGTTCTTC.